The TCR beta chain described here comes from a study of shared clonotypes between healthy human individuals. Naive CD8 cells, CD45RO-negative and positively selected for CCR7, excluded terminally differentiated effector memory CD45RA+ cells. In the case of this clone: Antigen: not known. At the DNA level, this CDR3 is encoded by other sequences in the same sample as well.

The ends were cut back, 2 bases at V and 6 bases at J, with 8 bases in the middle. Germline V gene sequence: CDR1 MNHEY, CDR2 SMNVEV (reference sequence). The CDR3 sequence is 12 residues long. Broader study findings: Across a handful of donors, naive CD4 shared roughly 5.1%, naive CD8 more than 3%, memory CD4 more than 2%, memory CD8 approximately 0.4%.

Some clones are missing from TCRdb's copy, which holds only in-frame ones; the method was immunoSEQ multiplex PCR. This table holds roughly 2.1 million clones, under 95% found once. Sequencing was done on a sample of naive CD8+ T cells from PBMCs. The clonotype comes from a man between 18 and 35 years old in good health. Some clones in this sample may be carry-over from other donors' samples. The chain recombines TRBV27 with TRBJ2-7, with D perhaps given as TRBD1 or TRBD2 (6 bases each). Here the CDR3 reads CASSLGGGEQYF. The CDR3 region has the DNA TGTGCCAGCAGTTTAGGAGGGGGCGAGCAGTACTTC.